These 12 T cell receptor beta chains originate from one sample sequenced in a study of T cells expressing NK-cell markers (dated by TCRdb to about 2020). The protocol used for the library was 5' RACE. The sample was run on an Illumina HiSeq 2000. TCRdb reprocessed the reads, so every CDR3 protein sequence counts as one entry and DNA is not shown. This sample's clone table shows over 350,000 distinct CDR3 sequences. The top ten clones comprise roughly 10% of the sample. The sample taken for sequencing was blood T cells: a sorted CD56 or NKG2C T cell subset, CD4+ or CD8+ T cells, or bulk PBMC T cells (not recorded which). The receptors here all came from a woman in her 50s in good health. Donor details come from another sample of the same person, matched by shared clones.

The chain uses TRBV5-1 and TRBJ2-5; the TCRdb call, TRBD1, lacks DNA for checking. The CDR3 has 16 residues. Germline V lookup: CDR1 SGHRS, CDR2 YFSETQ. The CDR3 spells CASSGVVGEGPETQYF.

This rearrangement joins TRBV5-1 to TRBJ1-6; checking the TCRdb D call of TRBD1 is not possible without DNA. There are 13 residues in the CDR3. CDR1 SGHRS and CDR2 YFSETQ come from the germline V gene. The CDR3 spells CASSSPAGSPLHF.

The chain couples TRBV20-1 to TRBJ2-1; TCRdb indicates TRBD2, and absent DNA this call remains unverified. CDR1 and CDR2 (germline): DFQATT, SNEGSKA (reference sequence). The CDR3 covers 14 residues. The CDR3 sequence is CSANGLLTYNEQFF.

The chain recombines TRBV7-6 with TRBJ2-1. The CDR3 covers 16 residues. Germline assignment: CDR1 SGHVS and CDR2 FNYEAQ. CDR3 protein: CASSLVVRGAYNEQFF. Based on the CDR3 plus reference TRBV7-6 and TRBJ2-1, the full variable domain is GAGVSQSPRYKVTKRGQDVALRCDPISGHVSLYWYRQALGQGPEFLTYFNYEAQQDKSGLPNDRFSAERPEGSISTLTIQRTEQRDSAMYRCASSLVVRGAYNEQFFGPGTRLTVL.

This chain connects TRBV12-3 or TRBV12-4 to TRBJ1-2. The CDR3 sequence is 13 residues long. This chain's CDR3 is CASSPTQFYGYTF.

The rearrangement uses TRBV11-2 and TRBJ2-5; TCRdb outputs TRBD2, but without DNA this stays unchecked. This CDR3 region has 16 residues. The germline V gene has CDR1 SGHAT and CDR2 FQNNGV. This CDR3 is CASSPGTSGTQETQYF.

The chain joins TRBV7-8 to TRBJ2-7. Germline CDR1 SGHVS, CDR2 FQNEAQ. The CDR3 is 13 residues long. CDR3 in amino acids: CASSYDPTYEQYF. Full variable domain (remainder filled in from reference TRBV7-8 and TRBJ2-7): GAGVSQSPRYKVAKRGQDVALRCDPISGHVSLFWYQQALGQGPEFLTYFQNEAQLDKSGLPSDRFFAERPEGSVSTLKIQRTQQEDSAVYLCASSYDPTYEQYFGPGTRLTVT.

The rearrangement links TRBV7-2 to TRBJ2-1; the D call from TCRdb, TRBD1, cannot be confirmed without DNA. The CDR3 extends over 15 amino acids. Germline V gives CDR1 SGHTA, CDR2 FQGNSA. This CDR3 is CASSFRRGRRFEQFF.

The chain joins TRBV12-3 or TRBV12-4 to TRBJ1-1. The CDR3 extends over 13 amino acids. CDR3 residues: CASSSTGEGLAFF.

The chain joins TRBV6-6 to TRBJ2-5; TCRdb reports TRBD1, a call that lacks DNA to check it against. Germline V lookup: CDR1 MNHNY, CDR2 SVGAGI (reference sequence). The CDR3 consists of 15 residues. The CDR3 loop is CASSPGRRGVETQYF.

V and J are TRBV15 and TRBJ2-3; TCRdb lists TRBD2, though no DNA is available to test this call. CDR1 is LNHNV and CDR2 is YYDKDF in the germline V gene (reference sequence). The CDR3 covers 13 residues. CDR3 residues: CATSRDLEGTQYF.

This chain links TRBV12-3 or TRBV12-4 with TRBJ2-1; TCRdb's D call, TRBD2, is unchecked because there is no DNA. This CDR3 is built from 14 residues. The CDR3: CASSRREAGNEQFF.